This T cell receptor (beta chain) emerged from a study of blood T cells in healthy people across ages. Overall study findings and caveats: Comparison with aged donors showed that long-lived donors had more naive CD4+ cells and higher diversity.

Donors gave around 9.8 milliliters of peripheral blood apiece. Primed by a sample-barcoded 5' primer and a J-beta primer mix, a second PCR proceeded for about 7 to 11 cycles. Every molecule of cDNA carried a tag from a template-switch adaptor with 12 random nucleotides. Each CDR3 protein is one row after TCRdb ran MiXCR on the 5' RACE reads. The repertoire holds about 1,500,000 distinct CDR3 sequences, with around two fifths as singletons. The CDR3 contains 15 residues. V was clipped by 3 bases and J by 3 bases, with 16 bases between them. Per the germline V gene, CDR1 is SQVTM and CDR2 is ANQGSEA. This clonotype was recorded many times. Its antigen is unknown.

This TCR was recovered from a woman aged 18-30 years in good health. Sequencing input: blood. V is TRBV29-1 and J is TRBJ2-3; D not certain. CDR3 amino acids: CSVEADLVVTDTQYF. Here the CDR3 DNA reads TGCAGCGTTGAGGCGGACCTCGTGGTGACAGATACGCAGTATTTT.